The rows below give T cell receptor beta chains drawn from one sample of a study of control samples from healthy donors and cancer patients. Some clones are missing from TCRdb's copy, which holds only in-frame ones; the method was immunoSEQ multiplex PCR. This table has about 98,000 clones, about 80% appearing once. The sequencing sample was made of blood. Every receptor here comes from a woman aged 30 to 39 in good health. Each CDR3 is given with its conserved first and last residue. Clone size is shown for a subset of rows, as once, few, many or a class of expanded clone.

cdr3_length	j_call	v_call	clone_size	cdr3_aa
12	TRBJ1-2	TRBV6-6	.	CASSPDRGGYTF
13	TRBJ1-1	TRBV12-3/TRBV12-4	.	CASSLGRNTEAFF
15	TRBJ2-1	TRBV6-1	.	CASSEFGKKRGEQFF
14	TRBJ1-6	TRBV6-5	.	CASSYTEGNSPLHF
14	TRBJ1-2	TRBV14	.	CASSPARGTYGYTF
13	TRBJ1-6	TRBV30	.	CACRDRYNSPLHF
15	TRBJ1-1	TRBV30	.	CAWSVRFRIGTEAFF
14	TRBJ2-7	TRBV10-2	.	CASRGSAGLYEQYF
14	TRBJ2-3	TRBV5-8	.	CASSVGQGVDTQYF
11	TRBJ2-7	TRBV6-5	.	CASSTGGEQYF
14	TRBJ2-5	TRBV6-5	.	CASRNEGGRQTQYF
16	TRBJ1-2	TRBV9	.	CASSVEGTGVFDGYTF
11	TRBJ2-2	TRBV12-3/TRBV12-4	.	CATSGTGELFF
11	TRBJ2-5	TRBV4-2	.	CASRYQETQYF
15	TRBJ2-2	TRBV27	.	CASSLAGLVTGELFF
12	TRBJ2-7	TRBV7-6	few	CASSLGDYEQYF
13	TRBJ2-1	TRBV11-2	.	CASSFSYDNEQFF
13	TRBJ1-1	TRBV19	.	CASNRRTNTEAFF
15	TRBJ1-6	TRBV25-1	few	CASSDWTARNSPLHF
13	TRBJ1-2	TRBV14	.	CASSQGTPFGYTF
15	TRBJ2-7	TRBV7-2	.	CASSLVQDRLYEQYF
14	TRBJ2-5	TRBV6-6	.	CASESGGPGETQYF
15	TRBJ2-2	TRBV11-2	few	CASSGTARGTGELFF
18	TRBJ2-1	TRBV3-1/TRBV3-2	once	CASSRGKLAGGPLNEQFF
14	TRBJ1-1	TRBV5-1	.	CASMGGAVNTEAFF
13	TRBJ2-2	TRBV2	once	CASCRTFTGELFF
15	TRBJ2-5	TRBV27	.	CASSSLKTGQETQYF
14	TRBJ1-1	TRBV6-6	.	CASSTTGVITEAFF
15	TRBJ1-3	TRBV11-2	.	CASSPGTVSGNTIYF
12	TRBJ1-4	TRBV6-5	.	CASSETGEKLFF
15	TRBJ2-3	TRBV4-2	.	CASSRLGGSTDTQYF
16	TRBJ1-4	TRBV12-5	.	CASGLVSTGDNEKLFF
15	TRBJ1-3	TRBV9	.	CASSGGWDSRNTIYF
12	TRBJ1-5	TRBV19	.	CASSRGQQPQHF
14	TRBJ1-2	TRBV6-5	.	CASSPEPGVYGYTF
17	TRBJ1-1	TRBV18	.	CASSPSLKFGMNTEAFF
16	TRBJ2-2	TRBV6-1	.	CASSDRRGRFSGELFF
15	TRBJ1-1	TRBV6-5	.	CASRGSTGLLSEAFF
15	TRBJ1-4	TRBV4-3	once	CASSQAGTRNEKLFF
16	TRBJ2-7	TRBV27	.	CASSSPSGRGTYEQYF
12	TRBJ1-2	TRBV29-1	.	CSGDRQGGGYTF
15	TRBJ1-3	TRBV18	once	CASSPQAFSGNTIYF
14	TRBJ2-7	TRBV6-1	.	CASSEGLQAYEQYF
15	TRBJ2-5	TRBV7-2	.	CASSLTARERETQYF
17	TRBJ2-3	TRBV11-2	few	CASSRPRSLSSTDTQYF
15	TRBJ1-1	TRBV14	few	CASSQITGRNTEAFF
15	TRBJ1-5	TRBV15	.	CATSRTSRGNQPQHF
16	TRBJ1-1	TRBV30	.	CAMNLGTGLADTEAFF
15	TRBJ2-5	TRBV18	.	CASSPDTGGAETQYF
13	TRBJ2-5	TRBV2	few	CASRGGGKETQYF
15	TRBJ1-2	TRBV30	.	CAWRGKDGANYGYTF